This T cell receptor beta chain stems from a study of blood T cell repertoires in COVID-19. Study background: PBMCs, B-cell-depleted T cells, or T cells provided the cDNA or gDNA that made up the material.

As originally analysed: Researchers report that nucleated cell counts were estimated from reference gene primer amplification. Repertoires were generated with immunoSEQ multiplex PCR, while TCRdb's copy carries only in-frame clones and drops some. That table supplies the V and J calls and clone size; D and trimming were determined from the DNA. The sample has 27,000 or so clones; about 88% are singletons. Sequenced material: peripheral blood. This clonotype originated in a woman in her fifties or sixties with active COVID-19.

CDR3 loop: CASSPGTSGRSSADTQYF. The CDR3 region has the DNA TGTGCCAGCAGCCCGGGGACTAGCGGGAGAAGTAGCGCAGATACGCAGTATTTT. V and J are TRBV11-2 and TRBJ2-3; 14 nucleotides line up with TRBD2. V shed 5 bases and J 4 bases; nucleotides not matched to a gene: 11. Germline CDR1 reads SGHAT; CDR2 reads FQNNGV. The CDR3 contains 18 residues.